A selection of T cell receptor beta chains follows, all from one sample in a study of identical twins. A single record per CDR3 protein comes from TCRdb applying MiXCR to the 5' RACE reads. The data show under 1 million distinct CDR3 sequences, about 12% seen once. These data were also filed under a second study, of yellow fever vaccine responses in identical twins.

The sequencing input was PBMCs. The receptors here all came from a woman younger than 30 in good health. CDR3s include the opening cysteine and the closing phenylalanine or tryptophan. The order of the fields is CDR3 DNA, CDR3 protein, D gene, V gene, J gene, clone size. A D gene is named only where the DNA matches it firmly. Not all rows give a size; the values are once, few, many and, for expanded clones, a class.

TGCGCCAGCAGCCTAGGACAGACCTCTGATGGGTCCCTCCACTTT	CASSLGQTSDGSLHF	NA	TRBV5-1	TRBJ1-6	many
TGTGCCATCAGTGAGCGTGACACCTTAGCCAAAAACATTCAGTACTTC	CAISERDTLAKNIQYF	NA	TRBV10-3	TRBJ2-4	few
TGTGCCAGCACCAAACTGGGTACCGGGGAGCTGTTTTTT	CASTKLGTGELFF	NA	TRBV25-1	TRBJ2-2	many
TGTGCCAGCCCGATCACCGGGGAGCTGTTTTTT	CASPITGELFF	NA	TRBV27	TRBJ2-2	NA
TGCAGCCCCCGGGGCCGAGGGGAGACCCAGTACTTC	CSPRGRGETQYF	NA	TRBV29-1	TRBJ2-5	few
TGTGCCAGCAGCTTAAGGGGGACTACTATACAGACAAGCACAGATACGCAGTATTTT	CASSLRGTTIQTSTDTQYF	NA	TRBV11-1	TRBJ2-3	NA
TGTGCCAGCAGTCCAATGCCCGGGGGGGGGATAGGGCAGTACTTC	CASSPMPGGGIGQYF	TRBD2	TRBV9	TRBJ2-7	NA
TGTGCCAGCAGTCGATCTCCAGATACGCAGTATTTT	CASSRSPDTQYF	NA	TRBV12-3/TRBV12-4	TRBJ2-3	many
TGCAGTGCCGTGGGACAGACGATCTACAATGAGCAGTTCTTC	CSAVGQTIYNEQFF	TRBD1	TRBV20-1	TRBJ2-1	many
TGTGCCAGCAGTTACAGGCTTGATCGCTACAATGAGCAGTTCTTC	CASSYRLDRYNEQFF	NA	TRBV12-3/TRBV12-4	TRBJ2-1	many
TGTGCCAGCTCCCAGGGGGCGGTTAATGAAAAACTGTTTTTT	CASSQGAVNEKLFF	TRBD1	TRBV28	TRBJ1-4	NA
TGTGCCAGCAGCCGCTCGCTTGGGGTCTCCAATGAGCAGTTCTTC	CASSRSLGVSNEQFF	NA	TRBV7-9	TRBJ2-1	few
TGTGCCAGCAGCCCCAGGACCCCGACGAGCGCAGATACGCAGTATTTT	CASSPRTPTSADTQYF	NA	TRBV21-1	TRBJ2-3	NA
TGTGCCAGCAGCCCTGTTAGGGGGCGACAAGAGACCCAGTACTTC	CASSPVRGRQETQYF	TRBD1	TRBV7-2	TRBJ2-5	many
TGTGCCAGCAGTTTAGGGCTAGCGGGAGGCGGGGAGCAGTTCTTC	CASSLGLAGGGEQFF	TRBD2	TRBV12-3/TRBV12-4	TRBJ2-1	many
TGTGCCAGCAACGATGCCGGGACAACCTACAATGAGCAGTTCTTC	CASNDAGTTYNEQFF	NA	TRBV3-1	TRBJ2-1	NA
TGTGCCAGCAGCTTAAACCGGGCAGAAGCTTTCTTT	CASSLNRAEAFF	NA	TRBV11-2	TRBJ1-1	NA
TGTGCCAGCAGTGTTGGGGGTGGGAACACCGGGGAGCTGTTTTTT	CASSVGGGNTGELFF	NA	TRBV6-1	TRBJ2-2	NA
TGTGCCATCAGTGTACAGGGGCATGGCCCGGATACGCAGTATTTT	CAISVQGHGPDTQYF	TRBD1	TRBV10-3	TRBJ2-3	few
TGCGCCAGCAGCTTGACCACACAGCGACCTAACTATGGCTACACCTTC	CASSLTTQRPNYGYTF	NA	TRBV5-1	TRBJ1-2	many
TGTGCCAGCAGCCGGGGCTATCGGGCCCTCCACTTT	CASSRGYRALHF	NA	TRBV13	TRBJ1-6	NA
TGCAGCGTTGAGGGTTTTCCGGGACACATGAACACTGAAGCTTTCTTT	CSVEGFPGHMNTEAFF	NA	TRBV29-1	TRBJ1-1	NA
TGCAGCGTTTCCTCCAGTGAGGGGACTGAAGCTTTCTTT	CSVSSSEGTEAFF	NA	TRBV29-1	TRBJ1-1	many
TGCGCCAGCAGCCAAGTTGGGGACAGGGAAAACATTCAGTACTTC	CASSQVGDRENIQYF	TRBD1	TRBV4-1	TRBJ2-4	NA
TGTGCCAGCAGCCACGGGAGCTCCTACGAGCAGTACTTC	CASSHGSSYEQYF	NA	TRBV7-9	TRBJ2-7	NA
TGTGCCAGCAGCTTAGCCAAAACTAGCGGGAGGTCCTACAATGAGCAGTTCTTC	CASSLAKTSGRSYNEQFF	TRBD2	TRBV7-2	TRBJ2-1	NA
TGTGCCAGCAGTCAACAGGGGGCGGTTTATTCACCCCTCCACTTT	CASSQQGAVYSPLHF	TRBD1	TRBV13	TRBJ1-6	few
TGTGCCAGCAGTTACCGGGCCACTAGCACAGATACGCAGTATTTT	CASSYRATSTDTQYF	NA	TRBV6-2/TRBV6-3	TRBJ2-3	NA
TGTGCCAGCAGCCGCCCTGCGGATACGCAGTATTTT	CASSRPADTQYF	NA	TRBV11-1	TRBJ2-3	few
TGTGCCAGCAGTTCCACTATCGCCTACGAGCAGTACTTC	CASSSTIAYEQYF	NA	TRBV27	TRBJ2-7	NA
TGTGCCAGCAGCTTAGAAGGAGTACGGTATAGCACAGATACGCAGTATTTT	CASSLEGVRYSTDTQYF	NA	TRBV11-3	TRBJ2-3	NA
TGTGCCAGCACCATTGTGGGGTCCGGAAACACCATATATTTT	CASTIVGSGNTIYF	NA	TRBV7-9	TRBJ1-3	NA
TGTGCCAGCAGCCAAGGCGAAAGGGCTGAGACCCAGTACTTC	CASSQGERAETQYF	NA	TRBV4-2	TRBJ2-5	few
TGCGCCAGCAGCTTGGGAGCAGGGGGCACTGAAGCTTTCTTT	CASSLGAGGTEAFF	TRBD1	TRBV5-1	TRBJ1-1	many
TGTGCCAGCAGCAAGAGACTAGCGGGGGTCGCAGATACGCAGTATTTT	CASSKRLAGVADTQYF	TRBD2	TRBV3-1	TRBJ2-3	few
TGCGCCAGCAGCTTCCTAGGGGTCGCGAACACCGGGGAGCTGTTTTTT	CASSFLGVANTGELFF	NA	TRBV5-1	TRBJ2-2	many
TGTGCCAGCAGCGCAGGGGAATACTCCTACAATGAGCAGTTCTTC	CASSAGEYSYNEQFF	NA	TRBV11-2	TRBJ2-1	NA
TGCAGTGTACCGTTCCGGAACACTGAAGCTTTCTTT	CSVPFRNTEAFF	NA	TRBV20-1	TRBJ1-1	few
TGTGCCAGCAGTTCCACAGCGGGAGGAGCCTACGAGCAGTACTTC	CASSSTAGGAYEQYF	TRBD2	TRBV5-5	TRBJ2-7	NA
TGTGCCAGCAGTTTATCTGGCGGGGGGGCCGGCGGGGAGCTGTTTTTT	CASSLSGGGAGGELFF	TRBD2	TRBV27	TRBJ2-2	NA
TGTGCCAGCAGCTTAATGGCGGGAGGGCCTGAAGATACGCAGTATTTT	CASSLMAGGPEDTQYF	TRBD2	TRBV11-2	TRBJ2-3	few
TGTGCCAGCAGCTCCTGGTGGGAGGGTAACAATGAGCAGTTCTTC	CASSSWWEGNNEQFF	TRBD2	TRBV11-3	TRBJ2-1	NA
TGTGCCATCAGTGACCTGGGACAGACTACGAGTCGTGGCTACACCTTC	CAISDLGQTTSRGYTF	TRBD1	TRBV10-3	TRBJ1-2	few
TGCAGTGCTAGAGATGGGAGGGGAATGGGCACTGAAGCTTTCTTT	CSARDGRGMGTEAFF	NA	TRBV20-1	TRBJ1-1	NA
TGTGCCAGCATTTTCCAAGACTTGGGCACTGAAGCTTTCTTT	CASIFQDLGTEAFF	NA	TRBV12-3/TRBV12-4	TRBJ1-1	few
TGTGCCTCTCCACCCTTTAGTCGCCCAACTATCGAGCAGTTCTTC	CASPPFSRPTIEQFF	NA	TRBV21-1	TRBJ2-1	NA
TGTGCCAGCAGCCGACAGGGAGGTTACAATGAGCAGTTCTTC	CASSRQGGYNEQFF	NA	TRBV7-9	TRBJ2-1	many
TGTGCCAGCAGACAAACAGGGGGCCGGGGTTACATTCAGTACTTC	CASRQTGGRGYIQYF	TRBD1	TRBV28	TRBJ2-4	few
TGCAGCATTACGAAACCACCGGGACAGGGTATGAATGAGCAGTTCTTC	CSITKPPGQGMNEQFF	TRBD1	TRBV29-1	TRBJ2-1	few
TGTGCCAGCAGCTCTCCTGGGGCAAACACAGATACGCAGTATTTT	CASSSPGANTDTQYF	NA	TRBV7-9	TRBJ2-3	NA
TGTGCCAGCAGCCCGGGACAGAACAATGAAAAACTGTTTTTT	CASSPGQNNEKLFF	TRBD1	TRBV5-4	TRBJ1-4	few
TGTGCCAGCAGCCAAGTTGGGGGGCAGGGGGGGACCTACAATGAGCAGTTCTTC	CASSQVGGQGGTYNEQFF	NA	TRBV4-2	TRBJ2-1	NA
TGTGCCAGCAGCCTACAGGGTGAAAAACTGTTTTTT	CASSLQGEKLFF	NA	TRBV3-1	TRBJ1-4	many
TGTGCCAGCAGTTCCATCGGACAGGGCTCCGGTCAGCCCCAGCATTTT	CASSSIGQGSGQPQHF	TRBD1	TRBV28	TRBJ1-5	few
TGTGCCAGCAGCCCAGAATGGGGCCGGAACACTGAAGCTTTCTTT	CASSPEWGRNTEAFF	NA	TRBV11-2	TRBJ1-1	NA
TGTGCCAGCAGCTTGATAGCGGGAGGAGGAGATACGCAGTATTTT	CASSLIAGGGDTQYF	TRBD2	TRBV5-5	TRBJ2-3	NA
TGTGCCAGCAACCTAGGGGGGTCGGGGGGCCTGCAGTTCTTC	CASNLGGSGGLQFF	NA	TRBV28	TRBJ2-1	few
TGCAGCGCCAACGACAGGGCCTTCACAGATACGCAGTATTTT	CSANDRAFTDTQYF	TRBD1	TRBV29-1	TRBJ2-3	NA